These 8 T cell receptor beta chains share one sample of origin, sequenced in a study of blood T cell repertoires in COVID-19. Sequencing used immunoSEQ multiplex PCR; TCRdb keeps in-frame clones, though not all of them. The sample consists of 200,000 or so clones, roughly 86% of them appearing once. Sequencing used peripheral blood. The receptor source for this set is a woman in her 70s with active or convalescent COVID-19.

The genes are TRBV6-4 and TRBJ2-2; D possibly corresponds to TRBD2 (5 bases). This CDR3 contains 13 residues. V dropped 4 bases and J dropped 10 bases, with 13 bases sitting between them. Looked up from germline, CDR1 is MRHNA and CDR2 is SNTAGT. CDR3 in amino acids: CASSGEIRVELFF. The CDR3 DNA follows: TGTGCCAGCAGTGGGGAGATCCGGGTGGAGCTGTTTTTT.

A few counts support this clone. The genes are TRBV2 and TRBJ2-7, with 10 bases that match TRBD2. Germline V gives CDR1 SNHLY, CDR2 FYNNEI. The length of the CDR3 is 14 residues. Trimming at V came to 2 bases and at J to 6 bases, leaving 4 bases not matched to a gene. The CDR3: CASSERGLAREQYF. The CDR3 nucleotides read TGTGCCAGCAGTGAAAGGGGACTAGCGCGCGAGCAGTACTTC.

V and J are TRBV5-4 and TRBJ2-7, with D maybe TRBD2 (6 bases). The length of the CDR3 is 14 residues. V shed 0 bases and J shed 3 bases, with 10 bases lying between them. Germline V gene lookup returns CDR1 SGHNT and CDR2 YYREEE (reference sequence). The CDR3 loop reads CASSLDGGLYEQYF. In DNA, the CDR3 is TGTGCCAGCAGCTTGGACGGGGGTCTCTACGAGCAGTACTTC.

This clone was observed a handful of times. The chain links TRBV28 to TRBJ1-6; weak D call: TRBD1 (5 bases). The CDR3 covers 15 residues. Trimming removed 5 bases from V and 6 bases from J, with 14 bases in between. Germline values: CDR1 MDHEN, CDR2 SYDVKM. CDR3 sequence: CASSTVRTTNSPLHF. The DNA of the CDR3 is TGTGCCAGCAGTACCGTCAGGACAACTAATTCACCCCTCCACTTT.

The rearrangement links TRBV5-6 to TRBJ1-4; D perhaps matches TRBD1 (5 bases). Looked up from germline, CDR1 is SGHDT and CDR2 is YYEEEE. V lost 2 bases and J lost 8, with 13 bases in between. The length of the CDR3 is 14 residues. In DNA form, the CDR3 reads TGTGCCAGCAGCTTCGCAGGGAGGGAAGAAAAACTGTTTTTT. Translation gives CASSFAGREEKLFF.

The rearrangement links TRBV18 to TRBJ1-3; 9 nucleotides match TRBD1. In germline, CDR1 is KGHSH, CDR2 LQKENI. This CDR3 region has 15 residues. With V trimmed by 3 bases and J by 4 bases, 4 bases remained unmatched. The CDR3: CASSPRDRAGNTIYF. The CDR3 bases are TGTGCCAGCTCACCCCGGGACAGGGCAGGAAACACCATATATTTT.

The rearrangement links TRBV19 to TRBJ2-5; D not certain. CDR1 and CDR2 (germline): LNHDA, SQIVND (reference sequence). This CDR3 contains 14 residues. The V gene lost 8 bases and the J gene lost 2 bases, with 15 bases spanning the gap. The CDR3 loop is CASSLMGSQETQYF. The CDR3 DNA reads as TGTGCCAGTTCTTTGATGGGCAGTCAAGAGACCCAGTACTTC.

The rearrangement uses TRBV10-3 and TRBJ1-1; tentative D call: TRBD1 (5 bases). There are 15 residues in the CDR3. The V end lost 3 bases, the J end lost 0 bases, and 11 bases lay between the germline ends. Germline assignment: CDR1 ENHRY and CDR2 SYGVKD. CDR3 in amino acids: CAISDPGQMNTEAFF. CDR3 nucleotides: TGTGCCATCAGTGATCCAGGGCAAATGAACACTGAAGCTTTCTTT.